This T cell receptor (beta chain) was sequenced during a study of T cells in localized non-small cell lung cancer. V trimming: 4 bases; J trimming: 4 bases; junction bases outside the gene matches: 7. Germline-derived CDR1 and CDR2 are MNHNS and SASEGT. CDR3 size: 15 residues. Findings and caveats of the study: There was an association of higher blood T cell density with longer overall survival.

The assay was immunoSEQ multiplex PCR, and TCRdb's table has in-frame clones only and misses some. The sample holds about 70,000 clones; approximately 84% are singletons and the top ten take 1% to 1.5%. Details on this clone: The antigen is not known.

The starting material was peripheral blood, obtained before any cancer treatment. The source is a female donor at least 60 years old with stage I lung adenocarcinoma. This chain uses TRBV6-1 with TRBJ2-5; 9 nucleotides match TRBD1. This CDR3 is CASSARTGVGETQYF. CDR3 DNA sequence: TGTGCCAGCAGTGCTAGGACAGGGGTTGGAGAGACCCAGTACTTC.